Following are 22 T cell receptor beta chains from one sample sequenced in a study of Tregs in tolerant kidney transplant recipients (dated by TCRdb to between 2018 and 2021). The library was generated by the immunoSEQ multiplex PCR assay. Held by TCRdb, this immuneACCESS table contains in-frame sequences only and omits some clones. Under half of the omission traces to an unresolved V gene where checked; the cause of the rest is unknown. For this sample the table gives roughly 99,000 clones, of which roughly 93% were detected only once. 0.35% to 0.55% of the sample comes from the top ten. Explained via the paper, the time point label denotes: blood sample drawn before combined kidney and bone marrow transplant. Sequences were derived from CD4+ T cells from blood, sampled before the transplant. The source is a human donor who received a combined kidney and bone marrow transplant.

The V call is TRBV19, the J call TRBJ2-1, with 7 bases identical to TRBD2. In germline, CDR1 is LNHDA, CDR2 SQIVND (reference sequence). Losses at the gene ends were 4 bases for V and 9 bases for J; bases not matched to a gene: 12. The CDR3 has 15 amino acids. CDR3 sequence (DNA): TGTGCCAGTAGTAGGGGGAGGGCCGAGTATAGTGAGCAGTTCTTC. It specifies CASSRGRAEYSEQFF.

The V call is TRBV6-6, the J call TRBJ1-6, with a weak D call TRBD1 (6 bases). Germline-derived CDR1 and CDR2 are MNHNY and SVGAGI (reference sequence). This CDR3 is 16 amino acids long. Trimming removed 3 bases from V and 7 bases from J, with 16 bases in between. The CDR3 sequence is CASSYPHREKNSPLHF. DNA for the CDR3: TGTGCCAGCAGTTATCCCCACAGGGAGAAGAATTCACCCCTCCACTTT.

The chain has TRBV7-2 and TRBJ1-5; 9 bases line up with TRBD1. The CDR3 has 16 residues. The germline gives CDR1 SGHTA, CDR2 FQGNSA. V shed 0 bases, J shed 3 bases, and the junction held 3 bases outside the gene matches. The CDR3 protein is CASSLAGQGNNQPQHF. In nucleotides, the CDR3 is TGTGCCAGCAGCTTAGCCGGACAGGGGAACAATCAGCCCCAGCATTTT.

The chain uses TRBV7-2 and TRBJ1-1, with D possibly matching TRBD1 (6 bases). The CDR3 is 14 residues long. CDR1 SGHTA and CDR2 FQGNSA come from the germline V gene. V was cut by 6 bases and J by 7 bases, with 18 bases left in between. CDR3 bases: TGTGCCAGCAGTCCACGCCTAATAGGGGGTGAAGCTTTCTTT. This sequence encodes CASSPRLIGGEAFF.

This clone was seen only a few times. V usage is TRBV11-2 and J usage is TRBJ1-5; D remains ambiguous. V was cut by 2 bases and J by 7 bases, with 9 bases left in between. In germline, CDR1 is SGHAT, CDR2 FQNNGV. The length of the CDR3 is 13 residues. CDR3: CASSLSGNQPQHF. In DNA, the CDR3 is TGTGCCAGCAGCTTATCGGGGAACCAGCCCCAGCATTTT.

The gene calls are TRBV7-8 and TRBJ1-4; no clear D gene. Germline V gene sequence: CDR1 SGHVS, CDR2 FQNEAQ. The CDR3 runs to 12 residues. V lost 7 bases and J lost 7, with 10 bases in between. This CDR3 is CASTPGGEKLFF. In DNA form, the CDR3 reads TGTGCCAGCACTCCCGGTGGTGAAAAACTGTTTTTT.

The CDR3 is CASSLRTGGVAFF. CDR3 sequence (DNA): TGTGCCAGCAGCTTACGAACAGGGGGAGTCGCTTTCTTT. The J gene is TRBJ1-1, the V gene TRBV7-3; TRBD1 aligns across 8 bases. The CDR3 contains 13 residues. J gave up 11 bases and V 2 bases, and 7 bases lay outside the gene matches. Germline V gene sequence: CDR1 SGHTA, CDR2 FQGTGA. Full variable domain (rest looked up from reference TRBV7-3 and TRBJ1-1): GAGVSQTPSNKVTEKGKYVELRCDPISGHTALYWYRQSLGQGPEFLIYFQGTGAADDSGLPNDRFFAVRPEGSVSTLKIQRTERGDSAVYLCASSLRTGGVAFFGQGTRLTVV.

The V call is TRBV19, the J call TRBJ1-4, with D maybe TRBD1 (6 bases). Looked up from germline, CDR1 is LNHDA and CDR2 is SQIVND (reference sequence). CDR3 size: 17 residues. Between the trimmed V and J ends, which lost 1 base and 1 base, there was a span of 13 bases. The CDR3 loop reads CASSIGRGPVTNEKLFF. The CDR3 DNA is TGTGCCAGTAGTATAGGGCGGGGGCCGGTAACTAATGAAAAACTGTTTTTT.

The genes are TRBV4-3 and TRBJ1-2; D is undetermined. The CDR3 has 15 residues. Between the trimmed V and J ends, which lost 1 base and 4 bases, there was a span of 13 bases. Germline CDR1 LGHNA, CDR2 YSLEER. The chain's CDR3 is CASSQGFLSRYGYTF. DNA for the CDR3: TGCGCCAGCAGCCAAGGGTTTTTGAGCCGCTATGGCTACACCTTC.

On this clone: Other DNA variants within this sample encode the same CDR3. DNA for the CDR3: TGTGCCAGCAGCGTAGATGGCGGCAACTATGGCTACACCTTC. Its protein is CASSVDGGNYGYTF. The chain joins TRBV9 to TRBJ1-2; D uncertain. Germline V lookup: CDR1 SGDLS, CDR2 YYNGEE. The CDR3 extends over 14 amino acids. Between the trimmed V and J ends, which lost 0 bases and 2 bases, there was a span of 8 bases.

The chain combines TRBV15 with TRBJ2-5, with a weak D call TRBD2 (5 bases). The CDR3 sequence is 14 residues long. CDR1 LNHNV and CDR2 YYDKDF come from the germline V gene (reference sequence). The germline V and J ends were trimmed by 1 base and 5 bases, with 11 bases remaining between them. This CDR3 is CATSRVGEIETQYF. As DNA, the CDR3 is TGTGCCACCAGCAGAGTTGGGGAGATCGAGACCCAGTACTTC.

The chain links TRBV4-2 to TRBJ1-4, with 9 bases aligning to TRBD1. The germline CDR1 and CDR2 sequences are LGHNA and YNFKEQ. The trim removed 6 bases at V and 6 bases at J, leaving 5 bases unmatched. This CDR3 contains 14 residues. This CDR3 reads CASSPGTGYEKLFF. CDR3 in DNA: TGTGCCAGCAGTCCCGGGACAGGGTATGAAAAACTGTTTTTT.

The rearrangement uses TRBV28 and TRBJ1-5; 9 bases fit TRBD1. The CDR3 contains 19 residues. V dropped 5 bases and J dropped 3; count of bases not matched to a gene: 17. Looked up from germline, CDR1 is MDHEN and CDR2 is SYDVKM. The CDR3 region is CASSPFGRWDRVDNQPQHF. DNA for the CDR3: TGTGCCAGCAGTCCCTTCGGAAGGTGGGACAGGGTGGACAATCAGCCCCAGCATTTT.

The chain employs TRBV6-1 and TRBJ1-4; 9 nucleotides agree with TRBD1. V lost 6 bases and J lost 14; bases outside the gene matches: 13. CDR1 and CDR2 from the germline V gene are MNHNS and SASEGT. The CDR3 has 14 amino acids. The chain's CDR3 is CASRGTGLGRSLFF. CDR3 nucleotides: TGTGCCAGCAGAGGGACAGGGTTGGGGCGAAGTCTGTTTTTT.

CDR3 nucleotide sequence: TGTGCCACCCGGGTCCAGACCTTTTCTGGGGCCAACGTCCTGACTTTC. The encoded protein is CATRVQTFSGANVLTF. The chain has TRBV28 and TRBJ2-6; no definite D call. The CDR3 runs to 16 residues. Germline V lookup: CDR1 MDHEN, CDR2 SYDVKM. The V gene lost 10 bases and the J gene lost 1 base, with 17 bases spanning the gap.

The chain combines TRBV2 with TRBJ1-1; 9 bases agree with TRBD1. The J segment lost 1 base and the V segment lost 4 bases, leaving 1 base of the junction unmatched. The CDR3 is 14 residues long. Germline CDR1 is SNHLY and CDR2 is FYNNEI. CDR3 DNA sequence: TGTGCCAGCAGTGTGGACAGGGGGAACACTGAAGCTTTCTTT. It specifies CASSVDRGNTEAFF. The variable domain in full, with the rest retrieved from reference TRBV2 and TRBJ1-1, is EPEVTQTPSHQVTQMGQEVILRCVPISNHLYFYWYRQILGQKVEFLVSFYNNEISEKSEIFDDQFSVERPDGSNFTLKIRSTKLEDSAMYFCASSVDRGNTEAFFGQGTRLTVV.

The CDR3 loop reads CSVARQDEKLFF. CDR3 nucleotide sequence: TGCAGCGTAGCTAGACAGGATGAAAAACTGTTTTTT. The chain combines TRBV29-1 with TRBJ1-4, with D maybe TRBD1 (6 bases). The CDR3 covers 12 residues. V was clipped by 6 bases and J by 6 bases, with 11 bases between them. In germline, CDR1 is SQVTM, CDR2 ANQGSEA.

The CDR3 bases are TGTGCCAGCAGCTTGTGGACAGGGGTAGGCTACACCTTC. It translates to CASSLWTGVGYTF. J is TRBJ1-2 and V is TRBV7-9; 9 bases are a match to TRBD1. Germline loops: CDR1 SEHNR, CDR2 FQNEAQ (reference sequence). V was clipped by 3 bases and J by 8 bases; unmatched bases: 4. The CDR3 totals 13 residues.

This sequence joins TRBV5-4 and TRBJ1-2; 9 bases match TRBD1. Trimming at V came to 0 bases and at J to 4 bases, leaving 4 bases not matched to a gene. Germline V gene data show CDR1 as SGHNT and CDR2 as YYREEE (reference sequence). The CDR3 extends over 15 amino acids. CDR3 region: CASSLEDRGSYGYTF. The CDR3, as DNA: TGTGCCAGCAGCTTGGAGGACAGGGGAAGCTATGGCTACACCTTC. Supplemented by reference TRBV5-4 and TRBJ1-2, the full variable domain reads ETGVTQSPTHLIKTRGQQVTLRCSSQSGHNTVSWYQQALGQGPQFIFQYYREEENGRGNFPPRFSGLQFPNYSSELNVNALELDDSALYLCASSLEDRGSYGYTFGSGTRLTVV.

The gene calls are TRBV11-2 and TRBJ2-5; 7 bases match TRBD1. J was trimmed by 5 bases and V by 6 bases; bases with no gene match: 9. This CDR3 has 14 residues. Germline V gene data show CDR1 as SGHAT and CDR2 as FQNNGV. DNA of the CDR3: TGTGCCAGCAGTTTTGACAGGGAGTGGGAGACCCAGTACTTC. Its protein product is CASSFDREWETQYF.

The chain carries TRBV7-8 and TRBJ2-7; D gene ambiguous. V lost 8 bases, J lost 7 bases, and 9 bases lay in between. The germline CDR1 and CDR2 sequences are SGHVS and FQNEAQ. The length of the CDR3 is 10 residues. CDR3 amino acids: CASLGKEQYF. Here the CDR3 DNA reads TGTGCCAGCCTCGGTAAGGAGCAGTACTTC.

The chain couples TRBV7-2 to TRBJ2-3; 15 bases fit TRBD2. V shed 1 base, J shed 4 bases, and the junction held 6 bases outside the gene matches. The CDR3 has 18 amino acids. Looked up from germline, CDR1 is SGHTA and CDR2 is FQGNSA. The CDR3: CASSLDWTSGRGADTQYF. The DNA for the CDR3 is TGTGCCAGCAGCTTAGACTGGACTAGCGGGAGGGGGGCAGATACGCAGTATTTT.